The sequence of this T cell receptor beta chain was determined in a study of PD-1 blockade in mismatch repair-deficient tumors. Study-wide points: Rapid post-treatment expansion, then contraction, generally preceding radiologic response, marked tumor-resident clones.

The germline V and J ends were trimmed by 4 bases and 7 bases, with 18 bases remaining between them. Germline CDR1 and CDR2: SGHKS and YYEKEE (reference sequence). The CDR3 contains 15 residues. Here immunoSEQ multiplex PCR was the method, and the copy in TCRdb shows in-frame clones only, minus some. This table has 100,000 to 150,000 clones, 88% appearing once. This clone was counted a single time. Antigen specificity is unknown. This TCR was recovered from an adult with mismatch repair-deficient cancer. The chain uses TRBV5-5 and TRBJ1-5; D call uncertain. The input for sequencing was peripheral blood, taken approximately 72 weeks after starting pembrolizumab. The CDR3 nucleotides read TGTGCCAGCAGCCTTAACGCCGGGGATGGACAGCCCCAGCATTTT. Its translation: CASSLNAGDGQPQHF.